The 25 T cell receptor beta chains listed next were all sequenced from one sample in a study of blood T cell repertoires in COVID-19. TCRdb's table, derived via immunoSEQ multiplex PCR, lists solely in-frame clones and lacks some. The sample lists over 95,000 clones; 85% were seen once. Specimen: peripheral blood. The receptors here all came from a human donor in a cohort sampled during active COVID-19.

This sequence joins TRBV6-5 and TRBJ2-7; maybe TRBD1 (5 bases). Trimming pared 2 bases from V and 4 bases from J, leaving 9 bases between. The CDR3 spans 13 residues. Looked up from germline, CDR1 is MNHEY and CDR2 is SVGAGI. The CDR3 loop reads CASSYVQGYEQYF. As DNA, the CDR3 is TGTGCCAGCAGTTACGTTCAGGGTTACGAGCAGTACTTC.

The CDR3 region is CASSSPRILAKNIQYF. The CDR3 DNA sequence: TGTGCCAGCAGTTCCCCCCGAATACTAGCCAAAAACATTCAGTACTTC. The chain carries TRBV6-5 and TRBJ2-4; D unclear. The CDR3 consists of 16 residues. CDR1 and CDR2 from the germline V gene are MNHEY and SVGAGI. The V gene lost 4 bases and the J gene lost 0 bases, with 13 bases spanning the gap.

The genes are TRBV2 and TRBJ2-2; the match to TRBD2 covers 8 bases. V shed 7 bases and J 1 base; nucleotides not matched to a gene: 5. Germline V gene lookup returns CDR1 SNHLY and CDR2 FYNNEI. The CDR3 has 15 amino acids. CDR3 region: CASNPLAGNTGELFF. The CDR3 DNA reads TGTGCCAGCAATCCCCTAGCGGGGAACACCGGGGAGCTGTTTTTT.

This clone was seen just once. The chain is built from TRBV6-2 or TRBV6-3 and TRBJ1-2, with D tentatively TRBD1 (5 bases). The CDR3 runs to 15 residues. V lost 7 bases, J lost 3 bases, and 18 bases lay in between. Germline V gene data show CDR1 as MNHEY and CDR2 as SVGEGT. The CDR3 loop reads CASTPGGNHHYGYTF. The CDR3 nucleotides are TGTGCCAGCACCCCTGGGGGGAACCACCACTATGGCTACACCTTC.

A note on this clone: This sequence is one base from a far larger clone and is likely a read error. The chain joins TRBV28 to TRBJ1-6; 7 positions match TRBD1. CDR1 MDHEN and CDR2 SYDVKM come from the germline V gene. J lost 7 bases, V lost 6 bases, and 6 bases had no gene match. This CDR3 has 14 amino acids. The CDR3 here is CASSPGTANSPLHF. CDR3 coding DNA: TGTGCCAGCAGCCCCGGGACAGCCAATTCACCCCTCCACTTT.

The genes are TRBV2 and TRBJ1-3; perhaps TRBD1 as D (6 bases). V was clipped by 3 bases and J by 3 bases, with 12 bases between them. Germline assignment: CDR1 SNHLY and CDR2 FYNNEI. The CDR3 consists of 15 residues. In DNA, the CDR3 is TGTGCCAGCAGTGACACCAGGGGATTTGGAAACACCATATATTTT. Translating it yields CASSDTRGFGNTIYF.

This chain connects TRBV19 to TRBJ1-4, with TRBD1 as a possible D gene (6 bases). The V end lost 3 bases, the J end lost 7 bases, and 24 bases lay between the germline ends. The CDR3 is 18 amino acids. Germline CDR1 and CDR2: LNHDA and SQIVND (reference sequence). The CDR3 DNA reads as TGTGCCAGTAGTATGGATCGCAGGGGATTTCTTAATGGTGAAAAACTGTTTTTT. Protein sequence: CASSMDRRGFLNGEKLFF.

CDR3 in amino acids: CASCRTGDGGSNQPQHF. The DNA of the CDR3 is TGTGCCAGCTGTCGCACAGGGGATGGGGGGAGCAATCAGCCCCAGCATTTT. The chain employs TRBV2 and TRBJ1-5, with 7 positions matching TRBD1. With V trimmed by 8 bases and J by 1 base, 14 bases remained unmatched. This CDR3 contains 17 residues. Germline CDR1 is SNHLY and CDR2 is FYNNEI.

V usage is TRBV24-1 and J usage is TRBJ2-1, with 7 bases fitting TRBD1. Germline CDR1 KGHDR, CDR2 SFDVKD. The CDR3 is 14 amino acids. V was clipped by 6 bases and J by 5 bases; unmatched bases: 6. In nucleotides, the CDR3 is TGTGCCACCAGTTCACAGGGGCGGGACAATGAGCAGTTCTTC. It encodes CATSSQGRDNEQFF.

CDR3 sequence (DNA): TGCGCCAGCAGCCTACTTAGCGGGGGGGCTCGGGATGAGCAGTTCTTC. It specifies CASSLLSGGARDEQFF. This rearrangement joins TRBV4-1 to TRBJ2-1; 11 bases match TRBD2. Germline V lookup: CDR1 MGHRA, CDR2 YSYEKL. With 4 bases clipped from V and 8 bases from J, the junction kept 10 bases outside the gene matches. CDR3 length: 16 residues.

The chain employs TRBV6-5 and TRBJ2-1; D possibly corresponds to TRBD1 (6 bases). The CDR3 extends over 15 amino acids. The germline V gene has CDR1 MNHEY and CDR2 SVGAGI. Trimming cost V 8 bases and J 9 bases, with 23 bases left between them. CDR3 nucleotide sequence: TGTGCCAGCGGTCCGTATATTTCAGGGGACGCTGAGCAGTTCTTC. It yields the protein CASGPYISGDAEQFF.

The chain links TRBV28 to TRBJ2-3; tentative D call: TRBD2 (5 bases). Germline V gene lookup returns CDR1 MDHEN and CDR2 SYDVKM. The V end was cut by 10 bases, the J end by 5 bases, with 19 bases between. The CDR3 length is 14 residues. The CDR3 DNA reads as TGTGCCACCCTCCCGGGGTTCTTCGTAGATACGCAGTATTTT. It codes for CATLPGFFVDTQYF.

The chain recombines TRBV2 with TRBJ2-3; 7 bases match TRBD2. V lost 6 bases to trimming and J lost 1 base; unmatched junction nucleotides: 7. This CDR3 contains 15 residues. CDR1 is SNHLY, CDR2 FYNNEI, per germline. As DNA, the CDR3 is TGTGCCAGCAGGCAAGAGCTAGCGGGCACAGATACGCAGTATTTT. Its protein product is CASRQELAGTDTQYF.

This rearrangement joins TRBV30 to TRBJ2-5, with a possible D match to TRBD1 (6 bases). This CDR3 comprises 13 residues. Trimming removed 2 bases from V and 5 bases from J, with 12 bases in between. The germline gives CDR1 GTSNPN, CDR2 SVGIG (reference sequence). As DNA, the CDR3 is TGTGCCTGGAGTCAGGGGCTTGGCGAGACCCAGTACTTC. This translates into CAWSQGLGETQYF.

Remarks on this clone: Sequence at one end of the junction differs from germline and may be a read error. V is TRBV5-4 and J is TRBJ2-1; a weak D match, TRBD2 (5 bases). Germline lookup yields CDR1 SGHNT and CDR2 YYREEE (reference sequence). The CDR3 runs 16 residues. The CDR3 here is CASSPSYGLNYDEQFF. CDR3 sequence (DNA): TGTGCCAGCAGCCCCAGCTACGGACTGAACTACGATGAGCAGTTCTTC.

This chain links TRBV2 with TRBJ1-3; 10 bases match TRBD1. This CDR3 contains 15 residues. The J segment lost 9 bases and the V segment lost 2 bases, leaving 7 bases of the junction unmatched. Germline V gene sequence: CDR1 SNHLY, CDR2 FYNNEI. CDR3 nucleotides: TGTGCCAGCAGTGAACTCGGGACAGGGGCTTTCACCATATATTTT. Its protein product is CASSELGTGAFTIYF.

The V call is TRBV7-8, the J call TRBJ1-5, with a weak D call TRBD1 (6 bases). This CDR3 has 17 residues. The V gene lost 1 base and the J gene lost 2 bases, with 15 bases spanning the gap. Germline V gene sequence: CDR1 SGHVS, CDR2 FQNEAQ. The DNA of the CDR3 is TGTGCCAGCAGCTTAGTGGGGACACTGGTCGGCAATCAGCCCCAGCATTTT. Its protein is CASSLVGTLVGNQPQHF.

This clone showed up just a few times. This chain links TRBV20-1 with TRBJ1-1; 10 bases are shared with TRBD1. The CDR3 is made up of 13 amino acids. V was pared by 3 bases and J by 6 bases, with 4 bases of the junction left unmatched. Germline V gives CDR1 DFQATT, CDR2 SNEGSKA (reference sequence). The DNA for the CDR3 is TGCAGTGCTAGTCAAGACAGGGGGCCTGAAGCTTTCTTT. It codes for CSASQDRGPEAFF.

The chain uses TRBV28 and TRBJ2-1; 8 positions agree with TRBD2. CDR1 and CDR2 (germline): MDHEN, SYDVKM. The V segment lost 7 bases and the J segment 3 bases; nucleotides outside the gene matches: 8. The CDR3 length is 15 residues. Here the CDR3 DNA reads TGTGCCAGCACCAAAGCGGGGGCACTCTACAATGAGCAGTTCTTC. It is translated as CASTKAGALYNEQFF.

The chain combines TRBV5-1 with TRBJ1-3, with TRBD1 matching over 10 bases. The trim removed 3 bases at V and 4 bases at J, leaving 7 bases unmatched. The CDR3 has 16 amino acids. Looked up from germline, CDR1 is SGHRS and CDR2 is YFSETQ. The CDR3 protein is CASSSPGQGSGNTIYF. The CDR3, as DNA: TGCGCCAGCAGCTCGCCGGGACAGGGGTCGGGAAACACCATATATTTT.

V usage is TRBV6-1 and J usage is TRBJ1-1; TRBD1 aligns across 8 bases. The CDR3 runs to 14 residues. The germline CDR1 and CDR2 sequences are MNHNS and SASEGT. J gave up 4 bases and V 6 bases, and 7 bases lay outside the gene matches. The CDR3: CASSPTQGATEAFF. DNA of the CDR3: TGTGCCAGCAGCCCAACTCAGGGGGCCACTGAAGCTTTCTTT.

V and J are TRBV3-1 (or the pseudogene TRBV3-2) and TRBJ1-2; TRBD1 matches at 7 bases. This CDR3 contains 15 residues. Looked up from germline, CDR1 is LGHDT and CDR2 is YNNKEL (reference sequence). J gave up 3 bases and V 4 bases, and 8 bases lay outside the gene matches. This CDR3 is CASSPGTDQYYGYTF. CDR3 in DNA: TGTGCCAGCAGCCCAGGGACAGATCAATACTATGGCTACACCTTC.

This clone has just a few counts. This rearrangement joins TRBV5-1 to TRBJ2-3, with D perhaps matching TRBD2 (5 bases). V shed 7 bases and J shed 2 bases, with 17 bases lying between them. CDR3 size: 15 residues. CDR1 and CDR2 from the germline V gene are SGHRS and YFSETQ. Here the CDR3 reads CASLVGDYITDTQYF. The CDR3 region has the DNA TGCGCCAGCCTGGTGGGTGACTACATCACAGATACGCAGTATTTT.

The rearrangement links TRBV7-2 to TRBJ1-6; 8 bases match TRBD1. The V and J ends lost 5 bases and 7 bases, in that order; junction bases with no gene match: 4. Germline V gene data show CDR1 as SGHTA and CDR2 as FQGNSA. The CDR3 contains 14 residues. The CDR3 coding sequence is TGTGCCAGCAGCATTCGGACAGGGAATTCACCCCTCCACTTT. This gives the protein CASSIRTGNSPLHF. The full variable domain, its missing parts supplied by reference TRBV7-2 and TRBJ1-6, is GAGVSQSPSNKVTEKGKDVELRCDPISGHTALYWYRQSLGQGLEFLIYFQGNSAPDKSGLPSDRFSAERTGGSVSTLTIQRTQQEDSAVYLCASSIRTGNSPLHFGNGTRLTVT.

The CDR3 DNA reads as TGTGCCAGCAGCTTAGTTGGCCAAACGCCTAACTATGGCTACACCTTC. Its translation: CASSLVGQTPNYGYTF. J is TRBJ1-2 and V is TRBV7-2; D gene unclear. Germline V CDR1 and CDR2: SGHTA, FQGNSA. V was trimmed by 1 base and J by 0 bases, leaving 12 bases between them. The CDR3 is 16 amino acids. Full variable domain (rest looked up from reference TRBV7-2 and TRBJ1-2): GAGVSQSPSNKVTEKGKDVELRCDPISGHTALYWYRQSLGQGLEFLIYFQGNSAPDKSGLPSDRFSAERTGGSVSTLTIQRTQQEDSAVYLCASSLVGQTPNYGYTFGSGTRLTVV.